The 9 T cell receptor beta chains below come from one sample, sequenced in a study of blood T cell repertoires in COVID-19 (dated by TCRdb to the early 2020s). The library was obtained by the immunoSEQ multiplex PCR assay. This is the immuneACCESS table as TCRdb keeps it, with only in-frame sequences that have V and J called. A part of the clones is gone; compared with another copy, unresolved V genes explain less than half, and the rest is unexplained. The sample data list about 160,000 clones, and roughly four fifths of these were observed just once. Clones ranked in the top ten supply 22% of the sample. Sequences were obtained from peripheral blood. The source is a woman of 80 years or more with acute or convalescent COVID-19.

The gene calls are TRBV14 and TRBJ2-2; 7 bases are shared with TRBD2. Germline CDR1 is SGHDN and CDR2 is FVKESK. V shed 1 base and J 7 bases; nucleotides not matched to a gene: 12. The CDR3 has 17 residues. DNA of the CDR3: TGTGCCAGCAGCCAAGGATTTAGTACTAGCGTGGACGGGGAGCTGTTTTTT. Translating gives CASSQGFSTSVDGELFF.

This chain joins TRBV6-5 and TRBJ2-7; the D gene is possibly TRBD1 (6 bases). The V end lost 0 bases, the J end lost 0 bases, and 12 bases lay between the germline ends. CDR3 length: 16 amino acids. Germline CDR1 MNHEY, CDR2 SVGAGI. The CDR3 sequence: CASSYSWTASSYEQYF. CDR3 nucleotide sequence: TGTGCCAGCAGTTACTCGTGGACAGCCAGCTCCTACGAGCAGTACTTC.

The V gene is TRBV2, the J gene TRBJ2-4, with a weak D call TRBD2 (5 bases). CDR3 length equals 11 residues. Germline V CDR1 and CDR2: SNHLY, FYNNEI. Trimming pared 6 bases from V and 9 bases from J, leaving 9 bases between. CDR3 in amino acids: CASSAAGIQYF. DNA of the CDR3: TGTGCCAGCAGCGCGGCGGGCATTCAGTACTTC.

The gene calls are TRBV5-1 and TRBJ1-1; D perhaps matches TRBD1 (5 bases). Germline CDR1 reads SGHRS; CDR2 reads YFSETQ. Trimming removed 0 bases from V and 6 bases from J, with 15 bases in between. The CDR3 is made up of 15 amino acids. CDR3 loop: CASSLAGGVGPEAFF. The CDR3 DNA follows: TGCGCCAGCAGCTTGGCCGGAGGGGTCGGTCCTGAAGCTTTCTTT.

The rearrangement links TRBV9 to TRBJ1-1; 7 bases line up with TRBD1. With V trimmed by 7 bases and J by 5 bases, 11 bases remained unmatched. Germline V gives CDR1 SGDLS, CDR2 YYNGEE. The CDR3 runs to 14 residues. The chain's CDR3 is CASGPRQGLTEAFF. Written as DNA, the CDR3 is TGTGCCAGCGGCCCCCGACAGGGCTTAACTGAAGCTTTCTTT. Full variable domain (missing parts from reference TRBV9 and TRBJ1-1): DSGVTQTPKHLITATGQRVTLRCSPRSGDLSVYWYQQSLDQGLQFLIQYYNGEERAKGNILERFSAQQFPDLHSELNLSSLELGDSALYFCASGPRQGLTEAFFGQGTRLTVV.

This sequence joins TRBV12-3 or TRBV12-4 and TRBJ1-5; D ambiguous. The CDR3 totals 12 residues. Trimming took 3 bases from V and 5 from J, leaving 5 bases between them. CDR3 loop: CASSLIDQPQHF. CDR3 bases: TGTGCCAGCAGTTTGATAGATCAGCCCCAGCATTTT.

The chain carries TRBV10-3 and TRBJ2-5, with 8 bases aligning to TRBD2. This CDR3 has 10 amino acids. The junction had 0 bases not matched to a gene; V was cut back by 10 bases and J by 5 bases. Germline loops: CDR1 ENHRY, CDR2 SYGVKD. The DNA of the CDR3 is TGTGCCACGGGGGGGGAGACCCAGTACTTC. Translating it yields CATGGETQYF.

This clone showed up just once. The rearrangement joins TRBV5-1 to TRBJ1-2; 9 bases match TRBD1. Trimming at V came to 4 bases and at J to 4 bases, leaving 8 bases not matched to a gene. Germline V lookup: CDR1 SGHRS, CDR2 YFSETQ. The length of the CDR3 is 15 residues. In DNA form, the CDR3 reads TGCGCCAGCAGCCGGGGACAGGGTAGTCCCTATGGCTACACCTTC. Residues: CASSRGQGSPYGYTF.

J is TRBJ1-1 and V is TRBV11-2; 7 positions match TRBD1. The germline gives CDR1 SGHAT, CDR2 FQNNGV. The CDR3 spans 14 residues. Trimming took 7 bases from V and 5 from J; bases not matched to a gene: 10. As DNA, the CDR3 is TGTGCCAGCACCTCGGTGAGGGGGCGGACTGAAGCTTTCTTT. It codes for CASTSVRGRTEAFF.